This T cell receptor (beta chain) was documented in a study of shared clonotypes between healthy human individuals. Broader study findings: Relative to their counterparts shared across all four donors, non-shared clonotypes exhibited diminished generation probabilities. The sole specimen, blood, was sampled, and tissue repertoires likely differ.

Sequencing was performed with immunoSEQ multiplex PCR; in TCRdb, only in-frame clones are kept and a portion is missing. Found here are around 2.3 million clones, roughly 95% of them singletons; the top ten hold around 0.13%. This CDR3 is 11 amino acids long. V dropped 4 bases and J dropped 10 bases, with 10 bases sitting between them. Germline V gene lookup returns CDR1 SGHTA and CDR2 FQGNSA. A word on this clone: Its antigen is unknown.

This receptor was taken from a man between 18 and 35 years old in good health. The V and J genes are TRBV7-2 and TRBJ1-1; the D is unclear. Sequences were obtained from naive CD4+ T cells sorted from blood. Documented subset: CD45RA+ positively selected. The CDR3 DNA reads as TGTGCCAGCAGCTCGGCGGTGCGAGCTTTCTTT. Protein product: CASSSAVRAFF.